These 13 T cell receptor beta chains share one sample of origin, sequenced in a study of T-cell memory formation after mild COVID-19. TCRdb reanalysed the 5' RACE reads using MiXCR and keeps one entry per CDR3 protein. The sample contains about 400,000 distinct CDR3 sequences, 16% of which appear only once. The sequenced sample was PBMCs or a T cell subset sorted from them (not recorded which). All receptors derive from a man younger than 35 who had mild COVID-19 (a few samples of this study predate the infection). Cell type and time point are not known.

This clonotype was recorded a few times. CDR3 in DNA: TGTGCCATCAGTGACCGGGGACAGGGTAACACCGGGGAGCTGTTTTTT. Protein product: CAISDRGQGNTGELFF. The chain carries TRBV10-3 and TRBJ2-2, with TRBD1 matching over 9 bases. This CDR3 spans 16 amino acids. With V trimmed by 3 bases and J by 2 bases, 4 bases remained unmatched. Germline CDR1 and CDR2: ENHRY and SYGVKD.

In this sample, this clonotype turned up a few times. The chain joins TRBV7-2 to TRBJ2-7; tentative D call: TRBD1 (6 bases). In germline, CDR1 is SGHTA, CDR2 FQGNSA. V lost 0 bases, J lost 6 bases, and 12 bases lay in between. The CDR3 spans 14 residues. The CDR3 loop reads CASSLAEQGTEQYF. The CDR3 region has the DNA TGTGCCAGCAGCTTAGCCGAACAGGGAACCGAGCAGTACTTC.

This clonotype turned up a few times. The CDR3 protein is CASSLDRGPNTGELFF. CDR3 sequence (DNA): TGTGCCAGCAGCTTAGATCGCGGACCGAACACCGGGGAGCTGTTTTTT. The V call is TRBV7-9, the J call TRBJ2-2; no reliable D call. The germline V gene encodes CDR1 SEHNR and CDR2 FQNEAQ (reference sequence). The CDR3 is 16 amino acids. Trimming pared 1 base from V and 0 bases from J, leaving 9 bases between.

This clonotype was recorded many times. The chain joins TRBV5-1 to TRBJ2-5; D uncertain. V was trimmed by 4 bases and J by 0 bases, leaving 7 bases between them. Germline-derived CDR1 and CDR2 are SGHRS and YFSETQ. The CDR3 is 13 amino acids. As DNA, the CDR3 is TGCGCCAGCAGCGATCTATACCAAGAGACCCAGTACTTC. Its translation is CASSDLYQETQYF.

This clonotype showed up just a few times. This chain uses TRBV12-3 or TRBV12-4 with TRBJ1-6; 9 bases agree with TRBD1. The CDR3 is 13 residues long. J was trimmed by 9 bases and V by 8 bases; bases with no gene match: 5. The CDR3 loop reads CASGGQGVSPLHF. The CDR3 DNA reads as TGTGCCAGCGGGGGACAGGGAGTTTCACCCCTCCACTTT.

The gene calls are TRBV4-1 and TRBJ2-7; 11 positions match TRBD1. With 3 bases clipped from V and 2 bases from J, the junction kept 3 bases outside the gene matches. The CDR3 totals 15 residues. Germline values: CDR1 MGHRA, CDR2 YSYEKL. The CDR3 sequence is CASSQRTGGTYEQYV. Written as DNA, the CDR3 is TGCGCCAGCAGCCAGCGGACAGGGGGCACCTACGAGCAGTACGTC.

The rearrangement uses TRBV4-1 and TRBJ2-5; 8 bases match TRBD2. Trimming cost V 0 bases and J 1 base; bases outside gene matches: 4. Germline V gene data show CDR1 as MGHRA and CDR2 as YSYEKL. This CDR3 has 16 amino acids. The CDR3 DNA sequence: TGCGCCAGCAGCCAAGATAGGGGACTAGGCCAAGAGACCCAGTACTTC. It is translated as CASSQDRGLGQETQYF.

The rearrangement joins TRBV12-3 or TRBV12-4 to TRBJ1-1; D unclear. Trimming took off 5 bases at V and 1 base at J, with 8 bases between the two ends. This CDR3 has 13 residues. CDR3 residues: CASSNTGNTEAFF. The CDR3 bases are TGTGCCAGCAGTAATACCGGGAACACTGAAGCTTTCTTT.

The chain joins TRBV5-1 to TRBJ1-1; D not certain. Trimming stripped 2 bases from V and 1 base from J, with 6 bases between. Per germline, CDR1 SGHRS and CDR2 YFSETQ. The CDR3 runs to 13 residues. In DNA, the CDR3 is TGCGCCAGCAGCTTCTCCGCGAACACTGAAGCTTTCTTT. This gives the protein CASSFSANTEAFF.

The V and J genes are TRBV4-1 and TRBJ1-2; 9 bases are a match to TRBD1. Germline-derived CDR1 and CDR2 are MGHRA and YSYEKL. CDR3 size: 17 residues. V lost 4 bases, J lost 5 bases, and 14 bases stayed unmatched. CDR3 amino acids: CASSLFPPGQGIYGYTF. Written as DNA, the CDR3 is TGCGCCAGCAGCCTTTTCCCTCCGGGACAGGGTATTTATGGCTACACCTTC.

This clonotype was picked up many times. The V gene is TRBV5-1, the J gene TRBJ1-1; possible D gene TRBD1, 6 bases. Germline V gene sequence: CDR1 SGHRS, CDR2 YFSETQ. Trimming left V 7 bases short and J 0 bases short, with 16 bases between. This CDR3 comprises 15 residues. The CDR3 spells CASQDLGQLNTEAFF. The CDR3 nucleotides read TGCGCCAGCCAAGACCTCGGACAGCTGAACACTGAAGCTTTCTTT.

This clonotype was counted a few times. The chain uses TRBV7-9 and TRBJ1-3; a weak D match, TRBD1 (5 bases). Trimming took off 2 bases at V and 0 bases at J, with 8 bases between the two ends. CDR1 is SEHNR and CDR2 is FQNEAQ in the germline V gene (reference sequence). The CDR3 loop spans 15 amino acids. CDR3 residues: CASSLQGDSGNTIYF. CDR3 sequence (DNA): TGTGCCAGCAGCTTACAGGGCGACTCTGGAAACACCATATATTTT.

With regard to this clonotype: Relative to the germline gene, one junction end is altered; a read error may explain this. V is TRBV12-3 or TRBV12-4 and J is TRBJ1-2, with a possible D match to TRBD1 (6 bases). The CDR3 loop spans 13 amino acids. The CDR3 sequence is CASSWGPNYGYTF. The CDR3 DNA sequence: TGTGCCAGCAGTTGGGGGCCCAACTATGGCTACACATTC.